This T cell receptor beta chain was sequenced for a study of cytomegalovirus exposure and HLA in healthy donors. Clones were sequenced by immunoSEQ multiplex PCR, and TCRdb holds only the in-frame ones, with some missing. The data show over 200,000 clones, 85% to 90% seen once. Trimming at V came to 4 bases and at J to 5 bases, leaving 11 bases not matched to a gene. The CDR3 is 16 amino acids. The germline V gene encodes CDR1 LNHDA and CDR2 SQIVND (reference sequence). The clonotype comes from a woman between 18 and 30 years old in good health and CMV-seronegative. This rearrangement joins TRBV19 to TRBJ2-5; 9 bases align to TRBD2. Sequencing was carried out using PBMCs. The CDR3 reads CASSRVRAGGRETQYF. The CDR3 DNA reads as TGTGCCAGTAGTAGAGTTCGGGCGGGGGGGCGCGAGACCCAGTACTTC.